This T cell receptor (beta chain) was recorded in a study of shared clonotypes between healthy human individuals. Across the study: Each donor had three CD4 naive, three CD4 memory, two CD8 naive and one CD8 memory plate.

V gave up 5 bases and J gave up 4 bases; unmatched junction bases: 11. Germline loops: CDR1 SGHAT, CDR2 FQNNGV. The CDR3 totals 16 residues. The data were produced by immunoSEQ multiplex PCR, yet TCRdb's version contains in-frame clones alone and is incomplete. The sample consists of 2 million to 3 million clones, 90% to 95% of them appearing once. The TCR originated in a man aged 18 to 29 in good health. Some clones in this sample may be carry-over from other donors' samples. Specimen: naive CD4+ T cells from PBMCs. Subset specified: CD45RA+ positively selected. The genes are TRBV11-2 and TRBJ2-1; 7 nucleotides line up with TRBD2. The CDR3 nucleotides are TGTGCCAGCAGCAGACGGGTAGCGGGTCCTTACAATGAGCAGTTCTTC. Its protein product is CASSRRVAGPYNEQFF.